The 30 T cell receptor beta chains below all came from one sample that was sequenced in a study of cytomegalovirus exposure and HLA in healthy donors. PCR employed 60 Vbeta and 13 Jbeta primers. TCRdb's copy holds only in-frame clones and misses some; the assay was immunoSEQ multiplex PCR. The table records around 150,000 clones, roughly 79% of them present only once. The sample was PBMCs. The receptor set was obtained from a woman in her 40s in good health and CMV-seronegative.

CDR3 sequence (DNA): TGTGCCAGCAGTCCCCTGGGAGTTGTCCCACGGGAGCAGTACTTC. Protein product: CASSPLGVVPREQYF. This chain joins TRBV27 and TRBJ2-7; TRBD2 is a possible D gene (5 bases). Germline V gene sequence: CDR1 MNHEY, CDR2 SMNVEV (reference sequence). V was clipped by 5 bases and J by 7 bases, with 21 bases between them. The CDR3 has 15 residues.

The rearrangement joins TRBV19 to TRBJ1-2; 11 bases align to TRBD1. Germline V gene data show CDR1 as LNHDA and CDR2 as SQIVND (reference sequence). The CDR3 is 14 amino acids. Trimming took 3 bases from V and 6 from J; bases not matched to a gene: 3. DNA for the CDR3: TGTGCCAGTAGTATCGGACAGGGGGCGCATGGCTACACCTTC. Amino acid sequence: CASSIGQGAHGYTF.

The chain couples TRBV6-5 to TRBJ1-1; 7 positions match TRBD1. Germline assignment: CDR1 MNHEY and CDR2 SVGAGI. V was pared by 7 bases and J by 11 bases, with 10 bases of the junction left unmatched. The CDR3 is 12 residues long. The CDR3 here is CASNGQAPGAFF. CDR3 sequence (DNA): TGTGCCAGCAACGGACAGGCCCCGGGGGCTTTCTTT.

The gene calls are TRBV13 and TRBJ2-5; 10 nucleotides line up with TRBD2. Losses at the gene ends were 5 bases for V and 5 bases for J; bases not matched to a gene: 8. CDR3 size: 15 residues. The germline CDR1 and CDR2 sequences are PRHDT and FYEKMQ (reference sequence). The CDR3 loop reads CASSPRAGGPETQYF. Here the CDR3 DNA reads TGTGCCAGCAGCCCAAGAGCGGGAGGGCCGGAGACCCAGTACTTC.

The chain employs TRBV2 and TRBJ2-3; a weak D match, TRBD2 (5 bases). Trimming shortened V by 1 base and J by 0 bases, and 8 bases separated the two germline ends. Germline V lookup: CDR1 SNHLY, CDR2 FYNNEI. The CDR3 runs 15 residues. The chain's CDR3 is CASSEGLASTDTQYF. The CDR3 DNA sequence: TGTGCCAGCAGTGAAGGGCTAGCCAGCACAGATACGCAGTATTTT.

The J gene is TRBJ1-1, the V gene TRBV6-1; maybe TRBD1 (6 bases). CDR3 length: 14 amino acids. Per germline, CDR1 MNHNS and CDR2 SASEGT. Trimming cost V 4 bases and J 4 bases, with 13 bases left between them. CDR3 protein: CASSARPGATEAFF. In DNA, the CDR3 is TGTGCCAGCAGTGCCCGTCCAGGGGCCACTGAAGCTTTCTTT.

This chain joins TRBV4-2 and TRBJ1-5; 8 bases are a match to TRBD1. In germline, CDR1 is LGHNA, CDR2 YNFKEQ. V dropped 1 base and J dropped 7; count of bases not matched to a gene: 12. The CDR3 is made up of 17 amino acids. CDR3 protein: CASSQVAGTGSGQPQHF. The CDR3 coding sequence is TGTGCCAGCAGCCAAGTAGCCGGGACAGGATCTGGGCAGCCCCAGCATTTT.

The gene calls are TRBV7-9 and TRBJ2-1; TRBD2 matches 11 bases. CDR1 is SEHNR and CDR2 is FQNEAQ in the germline V gene (reference sequence). Losses at the gene ends were 3 bases for V and 2 bases for J; bases not matched to a gene: 12. The CDR3 runs to 19 residues. The CDR3 DNA follows: TGTGCCAGCAGCTTTATAGCGGGAGGGCCACCTCTCCCCTACAATGAGCAGTTCTTC. Its protein product is CASSFIAGGPPLPYNEQFF.

The chain has TRBV11-3 and TRBJ2-1; TRBD2 might be the D (6 bases). CDR1 SGHNT and CDR2 YENEEA come from the germline V gene. The V and J ends lost 4 bases and 2 bases respectively, with 9 bases between them. The length of the CDR3 is 14 residues. Here the CDR3 reads CASSSAGTYNEQFF. The CDR3 region has the DNA TGTGCCAGCAGCTCCGCGGGGACCTACAATGAGCAGTTCTTC.

The chain couples TRBV18 to TRBJ1-2, with a tentative D call TRBD1 (5 bases). The CDR3 spans 17 residues. The V and J ends lost 2 bases and 2 bases respectively, with 18 bases between them. In germline, CDR1 is KGHSH, CDR2 LQKENI. The CDR3 loop reads CASSPMMGGDVNYGYTF. In DNA form, the CDR3 reads TGTGCCAGCTCACCAATGATGGGCGGGGACGTAAACTATGGCTACACCTTC.

This chain uses TRBV6-1 with TRBJ1-5, with TRBD1 as a possible D gene (5 bases). V was pared by 0 bases and J by 9 bases, with 12 bases between. Germline values: CDR1 MNHNS, CDR2 SASEGT. The CDR3 has 14 amino acids. The DNA for the CDR3 is TGTGCCAGCAGTGAAGCGCACATGCAGGGGCCCCAGCATTTT. Amino acid sequence: CASSEAHMQGPQHF.

The rearrangement links TRBV6-4 to TRBJ1-5; 7 positions agree with TRBD1. Losses at the gene ends were 5 bases for V and 7 bases for J; bases not matched to a gene: 5. The CDR3 runs 13 residues. Germline CDR1 MRHNA, CDR2 SNTAGT. The CDR3 sequence is CASSRQGGQPQHF. In DNA form, the CDR3 reads TGTGCCAGCAGTAGACAGGGCGGCCAGCCCCAGCATTTT.

The V gene is TRBV2, the J gene TRBJ1-1; 7 bases agree with TRBD1. The V gene's germline CDR1 is SNHLY and CDR2 FYNNEI. With V trimmed by 3 bases and J by 4 bases, 8 bases remained unmatched. The CDR3 runs to 15 residues. CDR3 DNA: TGTGCCAGCAGTGAGGAGGTCCCAGGGGGCACTGAAGCTTTCTTT. Translating it yields CASSEEVPGGTEAFF.

This clone has more than one count but fewer than ten. Additional DNA sequences in this sample encode the identical CDR3. The chain couples TRBV27 to TRBJ2-7; 11 bases map to TRBD2. Germline CDR1 is MNHEY and CDR2 is SMNVEV (reference sequence). V gave up 5 bases and J gave up 4 bases; unmatched junction bases: 4. This CDR3 region has 14 residues. CDR3 nucleotides: TGTGCCAGCAGTCCCGGGACTAGCGGTTACGAGCAGTACTTC. Its protein product is CASSPGTSGYEQYF.

The chain is built from TRBV5-1 and TRBJ1-1; 9 bases match TRBD1. Germline CDR1 reads SGHRS; CDR2 reads YFSETQ. The ends lost 4 bases at V and 4 bases at J; junction bases unmatched: 5. This CDR3 region has 14 residues. The CDR3 sequence is CASSAGTGSTEAFF. The CDR3 DNA reads TGCGCCAGCAGCGCCGGGACAGGGAGCACTGAAGCTTTCTTT.

This chain uses TRBV6-1 with TRBJ2-7; 8 nucleotides line up with TRBD2. The V gene end was trimmed by 4 bases and the J gene end by 2 bases; junction bases not matched to a gene: 7. The germline CDR1 and CDR2 sequences are MNHNS and SASEGT. This CDR3 contains 15 residues. The CDR3 loop reads CASSADGRAPYEQYF. The DNA of the CDR3 is TGTGCCAGCAGTGCTGACGGGAGGGCCCCCTACGAGCAGTACTTC.

The gene calls are TRBV7-9 and TRBJ2-1; 9 nucleotides align to TRBD1. The ends lost 1 base at V and 8 bases at J; junction bases unmatched: 9. CDR1 SEHNR and CDR2 FQNEAQ come from the germline V gene (reference sequence). The CDR3 contains 16 residues. The CDR3 coding sequence is TGTGCCAGCAGCTTAGGGTCGGGACAGGGACCAGATGAGCAGTTCTTC. Protein product: CASSLGSGQGPDEQFF. Based on the CDR3 plus reference TRBV7-9 and TRBJ2-1, the full variable domain is DTGVSQNPRHKITKRGQNVTFRCDPISEHNRLYWYRQTLGQGPEFLTYFQNEAQLEKSRLLSDRFSAERPKGSFSTLEIQRTEQGDSAMYLCASSLGSGQGPDEQFFGPGTRLTVL.

The rearrangement links TRBV30 to TRBJ1-2; tentatively, D is TRBD1 (6 bases). V was cut by 1 base and J by 6 bases, with 15 bases left in between. The CDR3 runs to 14 residues. The germline CDR1 and CDR2 sequences are GTSNPN and SVGIG (reference sequence). CDR3 nucleotides: TGTGCCTGGAGTGCCCGAGGACAGTTTAATGGCTACACCTTC. Encoded protein: CAWSARGQFNGYTF.

The rearrangement links TRBV18 to TRBJ2-7, with TRBD2 matching 7 bases. Losses at the gene ends were 3 bases for V and 6 bases for J; bases not matched to a gene: 8. Germline CDR1 KGHSH, CDR2 LQKENI. This CDR3 contains 14 residues. In DNA, the CDR3 is TGTGCCAGCTCACCCACTAGCGTGCTCGGCGAGCAGTACTTC. This encodes CASSPTSVLGEQYF.

The rearrangement joins TRBV7-8 to TRBJ1-4; D not resolved. The CDR3 contains 17 residues. Between the trimmed V and J ends, which lost 3 bases and 4 bases, there was a span of 18 bases. Looked up from germline, CDR1 is SGHVS and CDR2 is FQNEAQ. CDR3 DNA: TGTGCCAGCAGCTTTAAACCCTGGACTGTAATTAATGAAAAACTGTTTTTT. Its translation is CASSFKPWTVINEKLFF.

This clone was seen only once. The chain combines TRBV11-3 with TRBJ2-1; 8 nucleotides agree with TRBD1. V lost 3 bases to trimming and J lost 8 bases; unmatched junction nucleotides: 3. CDR1 is SGHNT, CDR2 YENEEA, per germline. CDR3 length equals 13 residues. The CDR3 here is CASSFGQGYEQFF. DNA for the CDR3: TGTGCCAGCAGCTTTGGACAGGGCTATGAGCAGTTCTTC. Full variable domain (missing parts from reference TRBV11-3 and TRBJ2-1): EAGVVQSPRYKIIEKKQPVAFWCNPISGHNTLYWYLQNLGQGPELLIRYENEEAVDDSQLPKDRFSAERLKGVDSTLKIQPAELGDSAVYLCASSFGQGYEQFFGPGTRLTVL.

The gene calls are TRBV19 and TRBJ1-1; 8 positions agree with TRBD1. The CDR3 totals 13 residues. Losses at the gene ends were 9 bases for V and 4 bases for J; bases not matched to a gene: 7. In germline, CDR1 is LNHDA, CDR2 SQIVND (reference sequence). CDR3 nucleotide sequence: TGTGCCAGCCTCAGGGGGCAAGGCACTGAAGCTTTCTTT. It translates to CASLRGQGTEAFF.

The chain has TRBV18 and TRBJ1-2; D gene unclear. This CDR3 is 13 amino acids long. Between the trimmed V and J ends, which lost 3 bases and 3 bases, there was a span of 8 bases. Germline-derived CDR1 and CDR2 are KGHSH and LQKENI. CDR3 in amino acids: CASSPERDYGYTF. CDR3 DNA: TGTGCCAGCTCACCTGAGCGGGACTATGGCTACACCTTC.

The chain carries TRBV6-1 and TRBJ1-5; 7 bases are a match to TRBD1. This CDR3 contains 13 residues. Germline V CDR1 and CDR2: MNHNS, SASEGT. V trimming: 8 bases; J trimming: 3 bases; junction bases outside the gene matches: 4. The CDR3, as DNA: TGTGCCAGCGCAGGGGGTACCAATCAGCCCCAGCATTTT. This translates into CASAGGTNQPQHF.

This clone was counted between two and nine times. This sequence joins TRBV7-3 and TRBJ2-3; no clear D gene. The germline gives CDR1 SGHTA, CDR2 FQGTGA. Trimming pared 2 bases from V and 0 bases from J, leaving 9 bases between. This CDR3 spans 15 amino acids. CDR3 protein: CASSLAASSTDTQYF. In nucleotides, the CDR3 is TGTGCCAGCAGCTTAGCGGCGTCTAGCACAGATACGCAGTATTTT.

This clone was detected only a few times. The chain combines TRBV28 with TRBJ1-5; TRBD1 matches 9 bases. Germline values: CDR1 MDHEN, CDR2 SYDVKM. This CDR3 spans 16 amino acids. The V segment lost 5 bases and the J segment 6 bases; nucleotides outside the gene matches: 11. CDR3 amino acids: CASSPLPGTGSQPQHF. CDR3 sequence (DNA): TGTGCCAGCAGTCCCCTCCCCGGGACAGGGAGTCAGCCCCAGCATTTT.

This clone was counted only a few times. This chain uses TRBV9 with TRBJ2-7; maybe TRBD2 (6 bases). The CDR3 loop spans 15 amino acids. Germline V gene lookup returns CDR1 SGDLS and CDR2 YYNGEE. V was shortened by 0 bases and J by 1 base, with 11 bases between the two germline ends. The CDR3 nucleotides are TGTGCCAGCAGCGTAGGGGGGGATAATTCCTACGAGCAGTACTTC. It codes for CASSVGGDNSYEQYF.

The sample holds a few counts of this clone. The V and J genes are TRBV7-8 and TRBJ2-7; TRBD1 is a possible D gene (9 bases). Germline assignment: CDR1 SGHVS and CDR2 FQNEAQ. The V end lost 5 bases, the J end lost 2 bases, and 19 bases lay between the germline ends. The CDR3 spans 16 residues. For the CDR3, the DNA is TGTGCCAGCAGCCTCGGGGGGGGACAGGGTGCCTACGAGCAGTACTTC. Translation gives CASSLGGGQGAYEQYF.

V usage is TRBV6-1 and J usage is TRBJ2-5, with 7 bases lining up with TRBD2. Germline trimming cut 10 bases from V and 5 bases from J; bases unmatched to any gene: 10. Germline V lookup: CDR1 MNHNS, CDR2 SASEGT. CDR3 length: 13 amino acids. The DNA for the CDR3 is TGTGCCACTGGAGGACTAGTTGACGAGACCCAGTACTTC. This encodes CATGGLVDETQYF.

The chain joins TRBV6-4 to TRBJ2-3, with TRBD1 matching over 9 bases. The trim removed 4 bases at V and 4 bases at J, leaving 3 bases unmatched. CDR3 size: 14 residues. Per germline, CDR1 MRHNA and CDR2 SNTAGT. The CDR3 DNA reads as TGTGCCAGCAGTGTACAGGGGGCGGCAGATACGCAGTATTTT. It is translated as CASSVQGAADTQYF.